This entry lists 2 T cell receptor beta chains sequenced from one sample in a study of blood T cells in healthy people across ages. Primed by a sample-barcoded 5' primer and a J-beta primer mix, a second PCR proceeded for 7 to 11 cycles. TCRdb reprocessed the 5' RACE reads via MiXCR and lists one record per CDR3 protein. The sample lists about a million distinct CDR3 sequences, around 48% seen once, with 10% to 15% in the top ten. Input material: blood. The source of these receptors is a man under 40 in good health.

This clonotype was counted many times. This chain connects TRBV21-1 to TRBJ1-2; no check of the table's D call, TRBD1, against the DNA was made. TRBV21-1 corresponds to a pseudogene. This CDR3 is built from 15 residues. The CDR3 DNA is TGTGCCAGCAGCAAAACCCCGGACAGGGTATCCGGCTACACCTTC. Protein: CASSKTPDRVSGYTF.

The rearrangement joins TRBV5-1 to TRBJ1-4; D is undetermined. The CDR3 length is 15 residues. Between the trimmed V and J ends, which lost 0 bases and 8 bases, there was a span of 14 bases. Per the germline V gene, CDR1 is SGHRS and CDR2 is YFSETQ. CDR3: CASSLDEKVNEKLFF. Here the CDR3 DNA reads TGCGCCAGCAGCTTGGATGAAAAGGTGAACGAAAAACTGTTTTTT.